This section outlines one T cell receptor (beta chain) sequence together with its context. With V trimmed by 8 bases and J by 4 bases, 17 bases remained unmatched. This CDR3 contains 18 residues. TCRdb recomputed calls from the RT-PCR reads with MiXCR, one row per CDR3 protein. The sample carries about 110,000 distinct CDR3 sequences, approximately 40% recorded once. This sample was taken from a study of patients and donors after allogeneic stem cell transplantation. The sequence derives from a human donor who was either an allogeneic HSCT recipient or a stem cell or donor lymphocyte infusion donor (not recorded which). It is not recorded whose cells these are; they may come from a transplant donor. The sequenced sample was blood, either unsorted or a sorted T cell fraction (not recorded which). J is TRBJ2-3 and V is TRBV12-3 or TRBV12-4; 11 bases are a match to TRBD2. The DNA for the CDR3 is TGTGCCAGCGCGACGGAGAAAATAGCGGGAGGGCCATCAGATACGCAGTATTTT. Translated, it gives CASATEKIAGGPSDTQYF.